The sequence of this TCR beta chain was determined in a study of radiation and T cells in renal cell carcinoma. The CDR3 totals 16 residues. V lost 4 bases, J lost 0 bases, and 17 bases lay in between. Germline loops: CDR1 SGHRS, CDR2 YFSETQ. Clones were sequenced by immunoSEQ multiplex PCR, and TCRdb holds only the in-frame ones, with some missing. The profile shows some 140,000 clones, more than 70% of them singletons. Study results and limitations: Without pretreatment biopsies, baseline tumor clonotype presence was undetermined.

Time point described: baseline pretreatment blood. The sample's treatment: 15 Gy SBRT to primary tumor, nephrectomy 4 weeks later. Serial blood draws occurred at baseline and 2 and 4 weeks post-SBRT. With regard to this clone: Its antigen is unidentified.

Source: blood, taken from a patient whose treatment included radiotherapy and nephrectomy. The chain joins TRBV5-1 to TRBJ2-7; TRBD1 or TRBD2 may be the D gene (5 bases each). The receptor was derived from a woman in her forties or fifties with renal cell carcinoma. The CDR3 region has the DNA TGCGCCAGCAGCCCCCCCGGGACCAAGAACTCCTACGAGCAGTACTTC. Translation: CASSPPGTKNSYEQYF.